A single T cell receptor (beta chain) is shown here with its context. Its cognate antigen is unknown. Blood collection times were about day -28 and days 30, 100, 180 posttransplant. These data come from a study of T cell clonotyping in hematopoietic cell transplantation. Generated by immunoSEQ multiplex PCR, the TCRdb table keeps only in-frame clones and is missing some. In the table there are 8,700 or so clones, 65% to 90% of which are singletons. V lost 1 base, J lost 8 bases, and 14 bases lay in between. This CDR3 spans 14 amino acids. From germline, CDR1 is SGHTA and CDR2 FQGNSA. Whole-study results and caveats: After transplant, recipient diversity fell while pathologically expanded clonotypes grew through day 180. At the given depth, recipient repertoires were over 97% de novo clonotypes. Broader posttransplant TCR repertoire diversity was predicted by graft donor and pretransplant recipient Inverse Simpson Index values.

The sequences come from PBMCs, collected 180 days after allogeneic stem cell transplant. The chain carries TRBV7-2 and TRBJ1-1, with D perhaps matching TRBD1 (6 bases). The receptor was isolated from a female patient aged 25-40 years who had an allogeneic stem cell transplant, so the T cells may come from the graft donor. Some clones in this sample may be carry-over from other donors' samples. CDR3 protein: CASSLGAGVREAFF. The CDR3, as DNA: TGTGCCAGCAGCTTAGGCGCAGGGGTTAGAGAAGCTTTCTTT.